Listed below are T cell receptor beta chains from one sample, sequenced in a study of T cells in localized non-small cell lung cancer. TCRdb keeps only in-frame clones here, not all; method: immunoSEQ multiplex PCR. This table has some 50,000 clones, 70% to 90% appearing once. The starting material was PBMCs, obtained before any cancer treatment. These receptors were obtained from a female donor with stage II lung adenocarcinoma. Each CDR3 is given with its conserved first and last residue. The D gene is left open where the match is weak. Clone size is stated in some rows and not others, as once, few, many or a class when expanded.

TRBD2 | - | TRBJ2-1 | TRBV5-5 | TGTGCCAGCAGCCAAACTAGCGGGGTCGTCGGTGAGCAGTTCTTC | CASSQTSGVVGEQFF
- | - | TRBJ1-4 | TRBV2 | TGTGCCGGTAGAGGAGGTAGGGGGGCAACTAATGAAAAACTGTTTTTT | CAGRGGRGATNEKLFF
- | - | TRBJ1-2 | TRBV6-1 | TGTGCCAGCAGTGAAAACATCTATGGCTACACCTTC | CASSENIYGYTF
TRBD2 | - | TRBJ2-4 | TRBV25-1 | TGTGCCAGCAGTGAATCTAGCGGGGGGGCAATAAACATTCAGTACTTC | CASSESSGGAINIQYF
- | - | TRBJ1-5 | TRBV2 | TGTGCCAGCAGCGCTTCAGGGAACAATCAGCCCCAGCATTTT | CASSASGNNQPQHF
- | - | TRBJ1-1 | TRBV5-1 | TGCGCCAGCAGCTTGAGCTACATGAACACTGAAGCTTTCTTT | CASSLSYMNTEAFF
- | few | TRBJ1-5 | TRBV28 | TGTGCCAGCAGTTTACCGGCCAGGGTTCGAAGCAATCAGCCCCAGCATTTT | CASSLPARVRSNQPQHF
- | - | TRBJ1-1 | TRBV5-1 | TGCGCCAGCAGCTTGCTTGTCGGGGGGTTTGTGAACACTGAAGCTTTCTTT | CASSLLVGGFVNTEAFF
- | - | TRBJ2-1 | TRBV7-9 | TGTGCCAGCAGCTTAGCGTCCGGGGGCGAGCAGTTCTTC | CASSLASGGEQFF
TRBD1 | - | TRBJ2-7 | TRBV7-2 | TGTGCCAGCAGCTTACCCGGGACAGGGGGCTTCGAGCAGTACTTC | CASSLPGTGGFEQYF
TRBD1 | - | TRBJ2-4 | TRBV5-1 | TGCGCCAGCAGCCCGGACGGGACAGGGGTGATGGCCAAAAACATTCAGTACTTC | CASSPDGTGVMAKNIQYF
- | - | TRBJ1-1 | TRBV29-1 | TGCAGCGTTTGGTGGGGGACTGAAGCTTTCTTT | CSVWWGTEAFF
- | - | TRBJ1-2 | TRBV6-6 | TGTGCCAGCAGTTACTCGGTCACCAACTATGGCTACACCTTC | CASSYSVTNYGYTF
- | - | TRBJ1-4 | TRBV27 | TGTGCCAGCAGATGGAGGGCGGCAGTTGCAACTAATGAAAAACTGTTTTTT | CASRWRAAVATNEKLFF
- | - | TRBJ1-1 | TRBV15 | TGTGCCACCAGCAGAGATGCCCGGCCAGAAGCTTTCTTT | CATSRDARPEAFF
- | few | TRBJ1-1 | TRBV19 | TGTGCCAGTAGTATTCCGATGAACACTGAAGCTTTCTTT | CASSIPMNTEAFF
TRBD1 | - | TRBJ2-7 | TRBV7-9 | TGTGCCAGCAGCGGCTACAGGGGACCCTACGAGCAGTACTTC | CASSGYRGPYEQYF
TRBD2 | - | TRBJ2-5 | TRBV6-4 | TGTGCCAGCAGTGACGGGGGGCTAGCGGGGCCAGAGACCCAGTACTTC | CASSDGGLAGPETQYF
TRBD1 | - | TRBJ1-2 | TRBV5-4 | TGTGCCAGCAGCCTGGGACAGCCGGACTATGGCTACACCTTC | CASSLGQPDYGYTF
TRBD1 | - | TRBJ1-1 | TRBV5-4 | TGTGCCAGCAGCTTGGCGGGACAGGGTGGCGCTGAAGCTTTCTTT | CASSLAGQGGAEAFF
- | - | TRBJ2-7 | TRBV7-9 | TGTGCCAGCAGCTCCGTCCGCGAGCAGTACTTC | CASSSVREQYF
- | - | TRBJ1-5 | TRBV5-4 | TGTGCCAGCAGCTTGGGGCGGGATCAGCCCCAGCATTTT | CASSLGRDQPQHF
- | - | TRBJ1-5 | TRBV4-1 | TGCGCCAGCAGCCAAGCTTGGGGCCAGCCCCAGCATTTT | CASSQAWGQPQHF
TRBD2 | few | TRBJ2-5 | TRBV5-1 | TGCGCCAGCAGCTTGTTTCTAGCGGGAGCAGTACAAGAGACCCAGTACTTC | CASSLFLAGAVQETQYF
- | - | TRBJ1-1 | TRBV9 | TGTGCCAGCAGCGTGACCCAACAAACTGAAGCTTTCTTT | CASSVTQQTEAFF
- | few | TRBJ1-1 | TRBV5-4 | TGTGCCAGCAGCTTGGGGGGGAGGACTGAAGCTTTCTTT | CASSLGGRTEAFF
TRBD2 | once | TRBJ2-1 | TRBV9 | TGTGCCAGCAGGGGACTAGCGGGGGCCAGGGAGTTCTTC | CASRGLAGAREFF
TRBD1 | - | TRBJ1-2 | TRBV11-2 | TGTGCCAGCAGCCCACGGACAGGAGGTGGCTACACCTTC | CASSPRTGGGYTF